What follows are 16 T cell receptor beta chains derived from one specimen sequenced in a study of T-cell memory formation after mild COVID-19. MiXCR, applied by TCRdb to the 5' RACE reads, yields one record per CDR3 protein. This table holds more than 250,000 distinct CDR3 sequences, about 17% found once. Sequencing was performed on PBMCs or a T cell subset sorted from them (not recorded which). Receptors were obtained from a man aged 18 to 30 who had mild COVID-19 (a few samples of this study predate the infection). Cell type and time point are not known.

This clonotype was seen a few times. This chain connects TRBV6-4 to TRBJ2-3, with TRBD2 matching 12 bases. Germline V gene sequence: CDR1 MRHNA, CDR2 SNTAGT. V was pared by 4 bases and J by 4 bases, with 3 bases of the junction left unmatched. CDR3 size: 15 residues. CDR3 protein: CASSASGGAPDTQYF. In DNA, the CDR3 is TGTGCCAGCAGTGCTAGCGGGGGGGCCCCAGATACGCAGTATTTT.

This clonotype has a count of ten or more. The chain uses TRBV20-1 and TRBJ1-2; TRBD1 is a possible D gene (5 bases). The CDR3 consists of 14 residues. Trimming shortened V by 5 bases and J by 1 base, and 14 bases separated the two germline ends. Germline CDR1 reads DFQATT; CDR2 reads SNEGSKA (reference sequence). The DNA for the CDR3 is TGCAGTGCTCCAAGCGGGACGGTTAACTATGGCTACACCTTC. Translated, it gives CSAPSGTVNYGYTF.

This clonotype showed up just a few times. The chain recombines TRBV12-3 or TRBV12-4 with TRBJ1-5; a possible D gene is TRBD1 (5 bases). V lost 4 bases, J lost 0 bases, and 10 bases lay in between. There are 15 residues in the CDR3. CDR3 region: CASSSQGSSNQPQHF. The CDR3 nucleotides read TGTGCCAGCAGTTCCCAGGGAAGTAGCAATCAGCCCCAGCATTTT.

The gene calls are TRBV12-3 or TRBV12-4 and TRBJ1-1, with no clear D. V was clipped by 10 bases and J by 7 bases, with 16 bases between them. This CDR3 comprises 12 residues. CDR3 bases: TGTGCCATCTGGAGATGGGGTGGTGAAGCTTTCTTT. It is translated as CAIWRWGGEAFF.

The chain joins TRBV4-1 to TRBJ1-3; D is unresolved. V was cut by 0 bases and J by 4 bases, with 13 bases left in between. CDR3 length: 16 residues. Per the germline V gene, CDR1 is MGHRA and CDR2 is YSYEKL. In DNA, the CDR3 is TGCGCCAGCAGCCAAGATGGCTTCGTTGAGGGAAACACCATATATTTT. Translating gives CASSQDGFVEGNTIYF.

This clonotype has just a few counts. The V call is TRBV6-2 or TRBV6-3, the J call TRBJ2-7; D remains unclear. CDR1 and CDR2 from the germline V gene are MNHEY and SVGEGT. V lost 2 bases and J lost 6, with 11 bases in between. The CDR3 sequence is 13 residues long. The DNA of the CDR3 is TGTGCCAGCAGTTACCAGCTGGAGAGCGAGCAGTACTTC. Its translation is CASSYQLESEQYF.

This chain uses TRBV29-1 with TRBJ2-2; D possibly matches TRBD1 or TRBD2 (5 bases each). V was cut by 3 bases and J by 5 bases, with 13 bases left in between. The CDR3 is made up of 14 amino acids. In germline, CDR1 is SQVTM, CDR2 ANQGSEA. Here the CDR3 reads CSVDLGDGTGELFF. For the CDR3, the DNA is TGCAGCGTTGACTTGGGGGATGGGACCGGGGAGCTGTTTTTT.

In its sample, this clonotype was seen a few times. The chain combines TRBV18 with TRBJ2-3, with D maybe TRBD1 (5 bases). Germline CDR1 KGHSH, CDR2 LQKENI. This CDR3 has 15 amino acids. V lost 3 bases and J 1 base, leaving 11 bases between the germline ends. CDR3 loop: CASSPRQGRTDTQYF. CDR3 in DNA: TGTGCCAGCTCACCCCGGCAGGGCCGCACAGATACGCAGTATTTT. Supplemented by reference TRBV18 and TRBJ2-3, the full variable domain reads NAGVMQNPRHLVRRRGQEARLRCSPMKGHSHVYWYRQLPEEGLKFMVYLQKENIIDESGMPKERFSAEFPKEGPSILRIQQVVRGDSAAYFCASSPRQGRTDTQYFGPGTRLTVL.

This clonotype was seen more than once but under ten times. The chain recombines TRBV7-3 with TRBJ2-5; TRBD2 agrees at 7 bases. V was clipped by 3 bases and J by 2 bases; unmatched bases: 6. This CDR3 is 15 amino acids long. CDR1 and CDR2 (germline): SGHTA, FQGTGA. This chain's CDR3 is CASSFQPGGQETQYF. In DNA, the CDR3 is TGTGCCAGCAGCTTTCAACCCGGGGGGCAAGAGACCCAGTACTTC.

This clonotype was counted a few times. The gene calls are TRBV6-6 and TRBJ1-5; 8 positions match TRBD1. Per germline, CDR1 MNHNY and CDR2 SVGAGI (reference sequence). CDR3 length: 15 residues. V trimming: 5 bases; J trimming: 4 bases; junction bases outside the gene matches: 7. This CDR3 reads CASSLDRALNQPQHF. CDR3 sequence (DNA): TGTGCCAGCAGTCTGGACAGGGCATTAAATCAGCCCCAGCATTTT.

The V and J genes are TRBV7-8 and TRBJ2-7; D possibly corresponds to TRBD2 (6 bases). The CDR3 loop spans 15 amino acids. Trimming stripped 2 bases from V and 2 bases from J, with 13 bases between. Germline CDR1 is SGHVS and CDR2 is FQNEAQ. The CDR3 coding sequence is TGTGCCAGCAGCTTAAATCAGGCGGGGACCTACGAGCAGTACTTC. Translated, it gives CASSLNQAGTYEQYF.

The genes are TRBV6-5 and TRBJ2-2; D unclear. V was shortened by 0 bases and J by 4 bases, with 9 bases between the two germline ends. CDR1 MNHEY and CDR2 SVGAGI come from the germline V gene. This CDR3 contains 15 residues. The CDR3 coding sequence is TGTGCCAGCAGTTACTCGCGTCAGATCACCGGGGAGCTGTTTTTT. The encoded protein is CASSYSRQITGELFF.

This clonotype was found a few times. The J gene is TRBJ1-5, the V gene TRBV7-9, with D unclear. V was trimmed by 4 bases and J by 1 base, leaving 8 bases between them. Germline V gives CDR1 SEHNR, CDR2 FQNEAQ (reference sequence). CDR3 length: 14 residues. The CDR3 sequence: CASSSPDSNQPQHF. The CDR3 nucleotides are TGTGCCAGCAGCTCGCCGGACAGCAATCAGCCCCAGCATTTT.

V usage is TRBV7-3 and J usage is TRBJ2-1, with a tentative D call TRBD2 (6 bases). CDR1 SGHTA and CDR2 FQGTGA come from the germline V gene. CDR3 length: 14 residues. V was shortened by 4 bases and J by 11 bases, with 18 bases between the two germline ends. This CDR3 reads CASSSLVGGGKQFF. The DNA for the CDR3 is TGTGCCAGCAGCTCATTGGTGGGGGGAGGCAAGCAGTTCTTC.

This clonotype was seen a few times. This sequence joins TRBV4-1 and TRBJ1-1; D call uncertain. Between the trimmed V and J ends, which lost 1 base and 5 bases, there was a span of 11 bases. In germline, CDR1 is MGHRA, CDR2 YSYEKL. This CDR3 region has 14 residues. The CDR3 spells CASSQVWVETEAFF. The CDR3 coding sequence is TGCGCCAGCAGCCAAGTTTGGGTGGAGACTGAAGCTTTCTTT.

This clonotype was seen a few times. This rearrangement joins TRBV20-1 to TRBJ2-7; perhaps TRBD2 as D (7 bases). V shed 6 bases and J shed 2 bases, with 20 bases lying between them. Germline V gives CDR1 DFQATT, CDR2 SNEGSKA (reference sequence). CDR3 length: 15 residues. The CDR3 here is CSARPPSGGPYEQYF. The CDR3 DNA reads TGCAGTGCCCGACCCCCGTCCGGGGGGCCCTACGAGCAGTACTTC.